The next 28 T cell receptor beta chains were all read from a single sample in a study of T-cell reconstitution after alpha-beta-depleted transplantation in children. A library of TCRbeta sequences, prepared with unique molecular identifiers, was generated. Via MiXCR, TCRdb re-called the PCR reads, giving one row per CDR3 protein. This sample has about 510,000 distinct CDR3 sequences, with approximately 10% found just once. Material: PBMCs, mostly from graft donor cells, obtained 180 days after TCRalphabeta/CD19-depleted stem cell transplant. The source of these receptors is a female patient aged 2-9 years who had a stem cell transplant for aplastic anemia, so the T cells may come from the graft donor.

This clonotype was counted at least ten times. The chain is built from TRBV12-3 or TRBV12-4 and TRBJ2-1, with 11 bases aligning to TRBD2. V shed 3 bases and J 8 bases; nucleotides not matched to a gene: 6. The CDR3 loop spans 15 amino acids. CDR3 DNA: TGTGCCAGCAGTTTTTATCTAGCGGGAGGCGATGAGCAGTTCTTC. This sequence encodes CASSFYLAGGDEQFF.

This clonotype was detected a few times. The chain employs TRBV11-2 and TRBJ1-5; 11 bases align to TRBD1. The V segment lost 3 bases and the J segment 3 bases; nucleotides outside the gene matches: 4. The CDR3 consists of 16 residues. Germline V gene sequence: CDR1 SGHAT, CDR2 FQNNGV. In nucleotides, the CDR3 is TGTGCCAGCAGCTTGGGGACAGGGGGTCACAATCAGCCCCAGCATTTT. This gives the protein CASSLGTGGHNQPQHF.

This clonotype was seen only a few times. V usage is TRBV4-2 and J usage is TRBJ2-5; 10 bases are shared with TRBD1. The CDR3 extends over 16 amino acids. Trimming at V came to 2 bases and at J to 3 bases, leaving 6 bases not matched to a gene. The germline gives CDR1 LGHNA, CDR2 YNFKEQ. CDR3 in DNA: TGTGCCAGCAGCCAACCCGGGACAGGGGACAAAGAGACCCAGTACTTC. Encoded protein: CASSQPGTGDKETQYF.

This clonotype was seen many times. This chain links TRBV29-1 with TRBJ2-7; perhaps TRBD2 as D (5 bases). Germline loops: CDR1 SQVTM, CDR2 ANQGSEA. V was pared by 0 bases and J by 1 base, with 10 bases between. The CDR3 consists of 14 residues. Written as DNA, the CDR3 is TGCAGCGTTGAAGATCCGGGGAAGTCCTACGAGCAGTACTTC. Residues: CSVEDPGKSYEQYF.

The V and J genes are TRBV4-1 and TRBJ2-2; 8 bases match TRBD2. With 4 bases clipped from V and 2 bases from J, the junction kept 6 bases outside the gene matches. CDR1 and CDR2 from the germline V gene are MGHRA and YSYEKL. The CDR3 contains 16 residues. The CDR3 here is CASSPGGGRNTGELFF. The DNA for the CDR3 is TGCGCCAGCAGCCCCGGGGGGGGGCGTAACACCGGGGAGCTGTTTTTT.

This clonotype occurred a few times. The chain is built from TRBV27 and TRBJ2-2; TRBD2 matches at 8 bases. The CDR3 runs 15 residues. Losses at the gene ends were 3 bases for V and 6 bases for J; bases not matched to a gene: 6. The V gene's germline CDR1 is MNHEY and CDR2 SMNVEV (reference sequence). The CDR3 bases are TGTGCCAGCAGTTTCCTCGCGGGAGGCCCCGGGGAGCTGTTTTTT. Protein product: CASSFLAGGPGELFF.

The chain joins TRBV19 to TRBJ2-2; tentatively, D is TRBD1 (6 bases). Germline V CDR1 and CDR2: LNHDA, SQIVND (reference sequence). The CDR3 consists of 15 residues. V lost 7 bases, J lost 5 bases, and 17 bases lay in between. Written as DNA, the CDR3 is TGTGCCAGTATTTCCCCACAGGGACGGACCGGGGAGCTGTTTTTT. Translating gives CASISPQGRTGELFF.

This clonotype was recorded a few times. The V call is TRBV11-1, the J call TRBJ2-3; a weak D match, TRBD2 (6 bases). Germline CDR1 reads SGHAT; CDR2 reads FQDESV (reference sequence). The CDR3 sequence is 19 residues long. The germline V and J ends were trimmed by 1 base and 3 bases, with 23 bases remaining between them. The CDR3: CASSLVFTTRRLETDTQYF. CDR3 nucleotides: TGTGCCAGCAGCTTAGTTTTTACGACTAGGCGCCTGGAGACAGATACGCAGTATTTT.

The V gene is TRBV20-1, the J gene TRBJ2-3; 8 bases fit TRBD2. CDR3 length equals 15 residues. Germline CDR1 DFQATT, CDR2 SNEGSKA (reference sequence). Trimming took 0 bases from V and 3 from J; bases not matched to a gene: 5. The CDR3 nucleotides read TGCAGTGCTAGAGAGCGGGAGGTCACGACAGATACGCAGTATTTT. Protein sequence: CSAREREVTTDTQYF.

This clonotype showed up just a few times. The rearrangement joins TRBV28 to TRBJ2-3; the D is unclear. Trimming removed 7 bases at V and 3 bases at J, with 11 bases between. This CDR3 is built from 13 residues. Germline V gene lookup returns CDR1 MDHEN and CDR2 SYDVKM. The CDR3, as DNA: TGTGCCAGCACCCCCCACGGAACAGATACGCAGTATTTT. Translation gives CASTPHGTDTQYF.

V is TRBV20-1 and J is TRBJ1-2, with TRBD1 identical over 9 bases. The CDR3 loop spans 14 amino acids. Unmatched junction bases numbered 8, after V lost 5 bases and J lost 4 bases. Germline assignment: CDR1 DFQATT and CDR2 SNEGSKA (reference sequence). CDR3 sequence reads: CSARLDRGSYGYTF. The CDR3 coding sequence is TGCAGTGCTCGGTTGGACAGGGGTTCCTATGGCTACACCTTC.

The rearrangement links TRBV18 to TRBJ2-2, with TRBD1 matching over 10 bases. The CDR3 runs 17 residues. Germline V gene lookup returns CDR1 KGHSH and CDR2 LQKENI. Trimming at V came to 3 bases and at J to 6 bases, leaving 10 bases not matched to a gene. The CDR3 DNA is TGTGCCAGCTCACCTCTACCGGGACAGGGGAGCGCCGGGGAGCTGTTTTTT. Its translation: CASSPLPGQGSAGELFF.

The CDR3 region has the DNA TGTGCCAGCAGCTCGACGGATGATAGCAATCAGCCCCAGCATTTT. The encoded protein is CASSSTDDSNQPQHF. This chain links TRBV7-9 with TRBJ1-5; D not certain. The CDR3 has 15 residues. Trimming shortened V by 4 bases and J by 0 bases, and 10 bases separated the two germline ends. Germline CDR1 SEHNR, CDR2 FQNEAQ (reference sequence).

This clonotype was counted many times. V usage is TRBV20-1 and J usage is TRBJ2-7; 9 bases map to TRBD2. The length of the CDR3 is 15 residues. V gave up 3 bases and J gave up 0 bases; unmatched junction bases: 6. Germline CDR1 and CDR2: DFQATT and SNEGSKA (reference sequence). This chain's CDR3 is CSAREGGRASYEQYF. CDR3 nucleotides: TGCAGTGCTAGGGAAGGCGGGAGGGCCTCCTACGAGCAGTACTTC.

This clonotype has only a few counts. The chain uses TRBV28 and TRBJ1-2; 9 positions match TRBD1. Germline CDR1 MDHEN, CDR2 SYDVKM. The CDR3 sequence is 12 residues long. V shed 8 bases and J 5 bases; nucleotides not matched to a gene: 3. CDR3 region: CASRQGGYGYTF. The DNA of the CDR3 is TGTGCCAGCCGACAGGGGGGATATGGCTACACCTTC.

The chain recombines TRBV20-1 with TRBJ2-7; D is undetermined. The length of the CDR3 is 13 residues. Per germline, CDR1 DFQATT and CDR2 SNEGSKA (reference sequence). Trimming removed 5 bases at V and 1 base at J, with 12 bases between. The CDR3 DNA is TGCAGTGCTTCCGACATGGATTCCTACGAGCAGTACGTC. Translation gives CSASDMDSYEQYV.

The chain links TRBV14 to TRBJ2-5; D is uncertain. The germline gives CDR1 SGHDN, CDR2 FVKESK. Trimming pared 1 base from V and 2 bases from J, leaving 11 bases between. The CDR3 extends over 15 amino acids. The CDR3 protein is CASSQGVTPQETQYF. For the CDR3, the DNA is TGTGCCAGCAGCCAAGGGGTGACCCCTCAAGAGACCCAGTACTTC.

A few counts support this clonotype. The rearrangement joins TRBV20-1 to TRBJ2-1; D remains ambiguous. V shed 3 bases and J shed 0 bases, with 12 bases lying between them. Germline CDR1 DFQATT, CDR2 SNEGSKA (reference sequence). The CDR3 covers 15 residues. CDR3 in amino acids: CSARTFLSSYNEQFF. CDR3 nucleotides: TGCAGTGCTAGGACTTTCCTCAGCTCCTACAATGAGCAGTTCTTC.

This clonotype was seen at least ten times. The CDR3 region is CASSQGQLWQFF. CDR3 bases: TGTGCCAGCAGCCAAGGGCAACTGTGGCAGTTCTTC. The V gene is TRBV14, the J gene TRBJ2-1; D is undetermined. Germline CDR1 and CDR2: SGHDN and FVKESK. The CDR3 contains 12 residues. Trimming took off 1 base at V and 12 bases at J, with 10 bases between the two ends. Looking up the rest from reference TRBV14 and TRBJ2-1 gives the full variable domain: EAGVTQFPSHSVIEKGQTVTLRCDPISGHDNLYWYRRVMGKEIKFLLHFVKESKQDESGMPNNRFLAERTGGTYSTLKVQPAELEDSGVYFCASSQGQLWQFFGPGTRLTVL.

The rearrangement uses TRBV4-3 and TRBJ1-2; a possible D gene is TRBD1 (5 bases). Germline V gene data show CDR1 as LGHNA and CDR2 as YSLEER. V gave up 1 base and J gave up 4 bases, with 13 bases separating them. The CDR3 is 15 residues long. The CDR3 here is CASSQGARAVYGYTF. CDR3 coding DNA: TGCGCCAGCAGCCAAGGGGCCAGGGCGGTCTATGGCTACACCTTC.

The chain is built from TRBV12-5 and TRBJ1-1, with D possibly being TRBD1 (5 bases). Germline V gene lookup returns CDR1 LGHNT and CDR2 FRNRAP. This CDR3 contains 15 residues. The germline V and J ends were trimmed by 1 base and 5 bases, with 14 bases remaining between them. The CDR3 DNA reads TGTGCTAGTGGTTTGGCCCCAGGGTGGGGGACTGAAGCTTTCTTT. It yields the protein CASGLAPGWGTEAFF.

The J gene is TRBJ2-2, the V gene TRBV14, with a tentative D call TRBD2 (5 bases). The ends were cut back, 3 bases at V and 6 bases at J, with 5 bases in the middle. Germline loops: CDR1 SGHDN, CDR2 FVKESK. The CDR3 is 12 residues long. In DNA form, the CDR3 reads TGTGCCAGCAGCCAGCGGGCCGGGGAGCTGTTTTTT. Protein: CASSQRAGELFF.

This clonotype has a count of ten or more. The rearrangement joins TRBV20-1 to TRBJ1-2; the D gene is possibly TRBD1 (5 bases). Trimming removed 3 bases from V and 1 base from J, with 9 bases in between. Germline CDR1 DFQATT, CDR2 SNEGSKA (reference sequence). The CDR3 loop spans 13 amino acids. CDR3 in DNA: TGCAGTGCTAGCTTGGGACTTAACTATGGCTACACCTTC. This sequence encodes CSASLGLNYGYTF.

The chain has TRBV5-5 and TRBJ2-7; 9 bases fit TRBD2. The CDR3 covers 17 residues. Per germline, CDR1 SGHKS and CDR2 YYEKEE (reference sequence). The V and J ends lost 2 bases and 2 bases, in that order; junction bases with no gene match: 11. CDR3 sequence reads: CASSLGLAGLGTYEQYF. Written as DNA, the CDR3 is TGTGCCAGCAGCTTAGGTCTAGCGGGATTGGGGACCTACGAGCAGTACTTC.

The chain combines TRBV6-2 or TRBV6-3 with TRBJ2-2; no definite D call. This CDR3 has 11 residues. CDR1 is MNHEY and CDR2 is SVGEGT in the germline V gene. With 5 bases removed from V and 7 bases from J, the gap between germline ends came to 5 bases. CDR3 sequence: CASSRLGELFF. The CDR3 bases are TGTGCCAGCAGTAGACTCGGGGAGCTGTTTTTT.

This clonotype was observed a handful of times. This chain connects TRBV7-8 to TRBJ2-7, with D possibly matching TRBD2 (5 bases). CDR1 SGHVS and CDR2 FQNEAQ come from the germline V gene. V was cut by 3 bases and J by 9 bases, with 18 bases left in between. The CDR3 covers 14 residues. Written as DNA, the CDR3 is TGTGCCAGCAGCTTGATGCCAGGAGGTCCGGGGCAGTACGTC. It yields the protein CASSLMPGGPGQYV.

Only a few counts were recorded for this clonotype. The chain links TRBV29-1 to TRBJ2-3, with D perhaps matching TRBD1 (6 bases). The V and J ends lost 4 bases and 4 bases respectively, with 12 bases between them. The germline V gene encodes CDR1 SQVTM and CDR2 ANQGSEA. This CDR3 has 13 amino acids. CDR3 in DNA: TGCAGCGTTGTGCAGGGGTGGGCAGATACGCAGTATTTT. Translated, it gives CSVVQGWADTQYF.

The V gene is TRBV7-2, the J gene TRBJ1-3; the match to TRBD1 covers 7 bases. CDR1 and CDR2 (germline): SGHTA, FQGNSA. Trimming took 8 bases from V and 4 from J; bases not matched to a gene: 5. CDR3 length: 13 residues. In nucleotides, the CDR3 is TGTGCCAGCGGCCAGGGACAGGGAAACACCATATATTTT. Translating gives CASGQGQGNTIYF.